One sample yielded the 2 T cell receptor beta chains listed below, sequenced in a study of cytomegalovirus exposure and HLA in healthy donors. 60 Vbeta and 13 Jbeta primers were used in PCR. Here immunoSEQ multiplex PCR was the method, and the copy in TCRdb shows in-frame clones only, minus some. The sample has 120,000 or so clones, more than 60% seen once; the top ten hold about 3%. Sequencing used PBMCs. Every receptor here comes from a man younger than 40 in good health and CMV-seronegative.

This sequence joins TRBV5-1 and TRBJ1-1; the match to TRBD1 covers 7 bases. The ends lost 5 bases at V and 0 bases at J; junction bases unmatched: 4. CDR3 size: 14 residues. Germline lookup yields CDR1 SGHRS and CDR2 YFSETQ. This chain's CDR3 is CASSTGEMNTEAFF. DNA of the CDR3: TGCGCCAGCAGTACAGGGGAAATGAACACTGAAGCTTTCTTT.

V is TRBV11-2 and J is TRBJ2-7; TRBD1 matches at 8 bases. V lost 4 bases and J lost 11; bases outside the gene matches: 7. Per germline, CDR1 SGHAT and CDR2 FQNNGV. This CDR3 has 12 amino acids. The CDR3 region is CASSSGTGTEYF. The CDR3 nucleotides are TGTGCCAGCAGCTCCGGGACAGGAACCGAGTACTTC.